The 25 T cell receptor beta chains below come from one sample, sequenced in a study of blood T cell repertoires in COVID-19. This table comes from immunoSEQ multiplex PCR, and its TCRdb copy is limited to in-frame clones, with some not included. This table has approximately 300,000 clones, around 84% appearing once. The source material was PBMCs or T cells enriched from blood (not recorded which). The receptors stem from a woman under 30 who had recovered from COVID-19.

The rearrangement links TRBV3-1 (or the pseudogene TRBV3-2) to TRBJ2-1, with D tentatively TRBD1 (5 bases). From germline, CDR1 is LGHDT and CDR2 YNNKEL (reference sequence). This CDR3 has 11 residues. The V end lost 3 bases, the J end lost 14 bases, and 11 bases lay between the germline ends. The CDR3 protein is CASSHGQNEFF. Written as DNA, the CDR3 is TGTGCCAGCAGCCACGGACAAAACGAGTTCTTC.

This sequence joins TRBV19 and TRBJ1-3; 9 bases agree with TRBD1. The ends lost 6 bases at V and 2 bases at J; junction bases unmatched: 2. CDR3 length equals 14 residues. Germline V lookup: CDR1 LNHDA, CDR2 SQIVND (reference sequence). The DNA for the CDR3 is TGTGCCAGTAGACAGGGGGCAGCTGGAAACACCATATATTTT. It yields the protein CASRQGAAGNTIYF.

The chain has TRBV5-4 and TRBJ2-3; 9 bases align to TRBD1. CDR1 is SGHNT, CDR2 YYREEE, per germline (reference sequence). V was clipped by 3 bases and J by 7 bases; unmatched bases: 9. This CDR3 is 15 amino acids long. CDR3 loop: CASSSPDRGIYTQYF. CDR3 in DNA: TGTGCCAGCAGCTCACCGGACAGGGGAATTTATACGCAGTATTTT. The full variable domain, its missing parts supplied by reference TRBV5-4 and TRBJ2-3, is ETGVTQSPTHLIKTRGQQVTLRCSSQSGHNTVSWYQQALGQGPQFIFQYYREEENGRGNFPPRFSGLQFPNYSSELNVNALELDDSALYLCASSSPDRGIYTQYFGPGTRLTVL.

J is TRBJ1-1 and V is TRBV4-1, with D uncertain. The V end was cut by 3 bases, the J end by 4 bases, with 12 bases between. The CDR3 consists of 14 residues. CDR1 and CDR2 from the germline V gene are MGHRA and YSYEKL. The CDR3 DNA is TGCGCCAGCAGCCAGGGAGCTGGGGTCACTGAAGCTTTCTTT. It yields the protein CASSQGAGVTEAFF.

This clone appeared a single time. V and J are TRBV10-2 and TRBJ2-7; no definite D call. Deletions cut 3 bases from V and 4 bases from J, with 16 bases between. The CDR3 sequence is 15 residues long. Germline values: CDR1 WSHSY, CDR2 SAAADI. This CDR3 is CASSDPYTEFYEQYF. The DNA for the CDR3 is TGCGCCAGCAGTGATCCCTATACAGAGTTTTACGAGCAGTACTTC.

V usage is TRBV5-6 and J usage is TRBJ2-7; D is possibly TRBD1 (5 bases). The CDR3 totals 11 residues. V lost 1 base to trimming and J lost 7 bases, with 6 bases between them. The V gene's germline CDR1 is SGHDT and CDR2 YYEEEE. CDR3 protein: CASSLSGEQYF. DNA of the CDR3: TGTGCCAGCAGCTTGTCAGGGGAGCAGTACTTC.

The CDR3 spells CASSTAYNEQFF. CDR3 DNA sequence: TGTGCCAGCAGCACAGCCTACAATGAGCAGTTCTTC. V is TRBV28 and J is TRBJ2-1; D is unresolved. The V gene's germline CDR1 is MDHEN and CDR2 SYDVKM. This CDR3 has 12 residues. V was shortened by 6 bases and J by 2 bases, with 5 bases between the two germline ends. Variable domain in full (rest from reference TRBV28 and TRBJ2-1): DVKVTQSSRYLVKRTGEKVFLECVQDMDHENMFWYRQDPGLGLRLIYFSYDVKMKEKGDIPEGYSVSREKKERFSLILESASTNQTSMYLCASSTAYNEQFFGPGTRLTVL.

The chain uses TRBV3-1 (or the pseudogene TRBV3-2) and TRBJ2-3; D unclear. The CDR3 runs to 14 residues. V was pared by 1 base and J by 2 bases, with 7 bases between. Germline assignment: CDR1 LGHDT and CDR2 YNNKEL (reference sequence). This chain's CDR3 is CASSQGSYTDTQYF. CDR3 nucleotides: TGTGCCAGCAGCCAAGGTAGCTACACAGATACGCAGTATTTT.

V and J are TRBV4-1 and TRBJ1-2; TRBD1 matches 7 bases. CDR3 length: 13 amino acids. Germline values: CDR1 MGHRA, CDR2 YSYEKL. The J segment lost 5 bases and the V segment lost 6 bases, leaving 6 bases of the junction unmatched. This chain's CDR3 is CASRRTGQYGYTF. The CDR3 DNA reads TGCGCCAGCAGACGGACAGGTCAATATGGCTACACCTTC.

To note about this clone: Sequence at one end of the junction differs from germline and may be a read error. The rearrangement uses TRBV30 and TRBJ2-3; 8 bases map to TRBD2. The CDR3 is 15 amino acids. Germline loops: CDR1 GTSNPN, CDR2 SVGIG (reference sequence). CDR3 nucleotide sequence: TGTGCCTGGGGGGACGGCCGGACTAGCATAGATACGCAGTATTTT. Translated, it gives CAWGDGRTSIDTQYF. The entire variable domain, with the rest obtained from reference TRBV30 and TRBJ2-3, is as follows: SQTIHQWPATLVQPVGSPLSLECTVEGTSNPNLYWYRQAAGRGLQLLFYSVGIGQISSEVPQNLSASRPQDRQFILSSKKLLLSDSGFYLCAWGDGRTSIDTQYFGPGTRLTVL.

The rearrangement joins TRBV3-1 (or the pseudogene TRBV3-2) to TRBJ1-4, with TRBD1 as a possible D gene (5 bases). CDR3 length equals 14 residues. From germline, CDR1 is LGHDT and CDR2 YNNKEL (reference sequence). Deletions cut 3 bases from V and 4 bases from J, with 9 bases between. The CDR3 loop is CASSHPGLNEKLFF. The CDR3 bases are TGTGCCAGCAGCCACCCGGGACTTAATGAAAAACTGTTTTTT.

The CDR3 protein is CASSLSSGGSEAFF. As DNA, the CDR3 is TGTGCCAGCAGTTTATCGTCGGGGGGTTCTGAAGCTTTCTTT. The chain joins TRBV27 to TRBJ1-1, with a possible D match to TRBD1 (5 bases). This CDR3 has 14 amino acids. V was shortened by 0 bases and J by 6 bases, with 11 bases between the two germline ends. Germline CDR1 reads MNHEY; CDR2 reads SMNVEV (reference sequence).

This CDR3 is CASSLSTPNGGYTF. For the CDR3, the DNA is TGTGCCAGCAGTTTATCGACACCCAATGGCGGCTACACCTTC. The rearrangement links TRBV28 to TRBJ1-2; D not resolved. The CDR3 runs to 14 residues. With 1 base removed from V and 8 bases from J, the gap between germline ends came to 14 bases. Germline V gives CDR1 MDHEN, CDR2 SYDVKM.

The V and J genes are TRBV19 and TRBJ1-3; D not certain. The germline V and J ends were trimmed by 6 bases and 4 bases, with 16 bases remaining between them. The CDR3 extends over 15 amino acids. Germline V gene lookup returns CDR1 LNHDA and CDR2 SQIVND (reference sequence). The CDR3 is CASRARARGGNTIYF. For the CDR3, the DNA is TGTGCCAGTAGGGCGCGGGCACGAGGAGGAAACACCATATATTTT.

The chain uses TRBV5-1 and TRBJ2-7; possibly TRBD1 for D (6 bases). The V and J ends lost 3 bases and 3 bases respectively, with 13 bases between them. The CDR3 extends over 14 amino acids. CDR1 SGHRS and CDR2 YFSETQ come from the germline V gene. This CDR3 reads CASSSHRGSYEQYF. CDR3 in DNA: TGCGCCAGCAGCTCCCATAGGGGGAGCTACGAGCAGTACTTC.

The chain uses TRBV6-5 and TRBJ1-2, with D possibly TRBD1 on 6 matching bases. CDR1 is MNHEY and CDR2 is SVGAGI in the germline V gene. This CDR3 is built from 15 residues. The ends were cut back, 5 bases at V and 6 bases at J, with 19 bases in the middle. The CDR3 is CASSPRTAADHGYTF. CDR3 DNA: TGTGCCAGCAGTCCTAGGACAGCCGCAGACCATGGCTACACCTTC.

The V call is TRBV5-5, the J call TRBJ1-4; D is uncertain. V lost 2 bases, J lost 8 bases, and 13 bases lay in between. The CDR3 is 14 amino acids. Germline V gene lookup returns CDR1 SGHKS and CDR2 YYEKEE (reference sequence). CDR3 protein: CASSFSIGGEKLFF. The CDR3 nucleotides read TGTGCCAGCAGCTTTTCCATTGGAGGGGAAAAACTGTTTTTT.

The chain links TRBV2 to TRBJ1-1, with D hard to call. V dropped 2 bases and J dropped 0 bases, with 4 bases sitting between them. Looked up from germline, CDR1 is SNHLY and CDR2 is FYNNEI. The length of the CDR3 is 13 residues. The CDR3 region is CASSEHMNTEAFF. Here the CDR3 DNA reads TGTGCCAGCAGTGAACACATGAACACTGAAGCTTTCTTT. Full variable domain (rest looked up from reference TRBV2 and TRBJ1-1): EPEVTQTPSHQVTQMGQEVILRCVPISNHLYFYWYRQILGQKVEFLVSFYNNEISEKSEIFDDQFSVERPDGSNFTLKIRSTKLEDSAMYFCASSEHMNTEAFFGQGTRLTVV.

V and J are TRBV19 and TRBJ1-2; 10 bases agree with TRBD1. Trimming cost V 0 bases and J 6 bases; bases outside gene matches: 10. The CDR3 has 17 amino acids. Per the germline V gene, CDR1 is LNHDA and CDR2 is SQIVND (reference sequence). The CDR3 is CASSIDDRGLEENGYTF. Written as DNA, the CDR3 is TGTGCCAGTAGTATAGATGACAGGGGGCTGGAAGAAAATGGCTACACCTTC.

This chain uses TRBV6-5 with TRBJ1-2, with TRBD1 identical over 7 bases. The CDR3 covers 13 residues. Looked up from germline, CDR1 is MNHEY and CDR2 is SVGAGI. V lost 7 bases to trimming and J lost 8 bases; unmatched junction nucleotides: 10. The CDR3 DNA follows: TGTGCCAGCACCAAACAAGGGGGCGGGGGCTACACCTTC. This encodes CASTKQGGGGYTF.

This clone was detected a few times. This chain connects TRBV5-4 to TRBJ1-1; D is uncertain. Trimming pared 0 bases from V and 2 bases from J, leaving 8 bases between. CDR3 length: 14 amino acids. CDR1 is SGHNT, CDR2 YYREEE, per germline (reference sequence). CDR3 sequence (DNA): TGTGCCAGCAGCTTGGAAGCCCATAACACTGAAGCTTTCTTT. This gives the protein CASSLEAHNTEAFF.

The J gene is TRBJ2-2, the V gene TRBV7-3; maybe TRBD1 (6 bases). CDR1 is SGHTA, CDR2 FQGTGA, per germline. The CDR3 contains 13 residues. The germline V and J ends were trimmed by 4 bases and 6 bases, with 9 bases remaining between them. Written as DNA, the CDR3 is TGTGCCAGCAGCTCCAACAGGGCCGGGGAGCTGTTTTTT. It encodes CASSSNRAGELFF.

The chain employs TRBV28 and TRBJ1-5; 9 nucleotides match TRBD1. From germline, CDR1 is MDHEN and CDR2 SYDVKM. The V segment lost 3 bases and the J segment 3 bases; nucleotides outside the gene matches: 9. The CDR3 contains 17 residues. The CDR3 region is CASSFLWGQGPNQPQHF. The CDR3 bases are TGTGCCAGCAGTTTTCTCTGGGGACAGGGCCCCAATCAGCCCCAGCATTTT.

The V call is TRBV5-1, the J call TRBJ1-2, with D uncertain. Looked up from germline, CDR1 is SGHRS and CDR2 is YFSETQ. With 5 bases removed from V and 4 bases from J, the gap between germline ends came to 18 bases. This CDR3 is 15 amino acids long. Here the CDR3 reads CASSTAGIGVYGYTF. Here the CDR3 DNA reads TGCGCCAGCAGTACCGCGGGGATCGGAGTCTATGGCTACACCTTC.

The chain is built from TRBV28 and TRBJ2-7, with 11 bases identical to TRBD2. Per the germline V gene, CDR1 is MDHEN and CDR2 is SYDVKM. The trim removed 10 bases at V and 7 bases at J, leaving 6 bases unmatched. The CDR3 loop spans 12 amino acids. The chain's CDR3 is CATGLAGWEQYF. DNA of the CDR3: TGTGCCACCGGACTAGCGGGTTGGGAGCAGTACTTC. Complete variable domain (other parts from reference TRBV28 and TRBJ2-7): DVKVTQSSRYLVKRTGEKVFLECVQDMDHENMFWYRQDPGLGLRLIYFSYDVKMKEKGDIPEGYSVSREKKERFSLILESASTNQTSMYLCATGLAGWEQYFGPGTRLTVT.